These 6 T cell receptor beta chains came from one sample sequenced in a study of cytomegalovirus exposure and HLA in healthy donors. PCR involved 60 Vbeta and 13 Jbeta primers. TCRdb keeps only in-frame clones here, not all; method: immunoSEQ multiplex PCR. The sample comprises around 60,000 clones, around 80% of which are singletons, and just over 50% rests with the top ten. The specimen was PBMCs. Receptors originate from a man aged 50 to 59 in good health and CMV-seropositive.

A remark on this clone: A junction end diverges from the germline sequence, so it may reflect a read error. Other DNA variants within this sample encode the same CDR3. J is TRBJ2-1 and V is TRBV4-3; D uncertain. Germline V CDR1 and CDR2: LGHNA, YSLEER. There are 17 residues in the CDR3. The CDR3 loop reads CATSQDMIVLIYNEQFF. The CDR3 region has the DNA TGCGCCACCAGCCAAGATATGATAGTCCTCATCTACAATGAGCAGTTCTTC.

The chain uses TRBV30 and TRBJ2-1, with D unresolved. Germline V gives CDR1 GTSNPN, CDR2 SVGIG (reference sequence). V was shortened by 0 bases and J by 3 bases, with 18 bases between the two germline ends. The CDR3 has 17 amino acids. This CDR3 is CAWSVSRSPTFYNEQFF. In DNA, the CDR3 is TGTGCCTGGAGTGTTTCGAGATCCCCAACCTTCTACAATGAGCAGTTCTTC.

This chain connects TRBV27 to TRBJ2-5; TRBD1 matches at 7 bases. After removal of 0 bases from V and 1 base from J, the junction contained 2 bases not matched to a gene. The CDR3 totals 15 residues. Germline V gene data show CDR1 as MNHEY and CDR2 as SMNVEV (reference sequence). This chain's CDR3 is CASSLSGTAQETQYF. CDR3 coding DNA: TGTGCCAGCAGTTTATCCGGGACAGCCCAAGAGACCCAGTACTTC.

The chain carries TRBV7-9 and TRBJ2-7, with D tentatively TRBD1 (6 bases). The CDR3 has 13 residues. V lost 5 bases to trimming and J lost 10 bases, with 18 bases between them. The germline V gene encodes CDR1 SEHNR and CDR2 FQNEAQ (reference sequence). The CDR3 coding sequence is TGTGCCAGCAGCCTAGGAACAGGGATGGTTCAGTACTTC. It codes for CASSLGTGMVQYF. The full variable domain, completed using reference TRBV7-9 and TRBJ2-7, is DTGVSQNPRHKITKRGQNVTFRCDPISEHNRLYWYRQTLGQGPEFLTYFQNEAQLEKSRLLSDRFSAERPKGSFSTLEIQRTEQGDSAMYLCASSLGTGMVQYFGPGTRLTVT.

V usage is TRBV5-4 and J usage is TRBJ1-1; D is ambiguous. This CDR3 contains 13 residues. CDR1 and CDR2 from the germline V gene are SGHNT and YYREEE (reference sequence). The V end lost 5 bases, the J end lost 6 bases, and 14 bases lay between the germline ends. In nucleotides, the CDR3 is TGTGCCAGCAGTTCGTCTTGGGCAGCTGAAGCTTTCTTT. Amino acids: CASSSSWAAEAFF. The entire variable domain, with the rest obtained from reference TRBV5-4 and TRBJ1-1, is as follows: ETGVTQSPTHLIKTRGQQVTLRCSSQSGHNTVSWYQQALGQGPQFIFQYYREEENGRGNFPPRFSGLQFPNYSSELNVNALELDDSALYLCASSSSWAAEAFFGQGTRLTVV.

This clone was picked up one time. This sequence joins TRBV28 and TRBJ2-7; 12 nucleotides agree with TRBD2. The germline V gene has CDR1 MDHEN and CDR2 SYDVKM. CDR3 length equals 17 residues. V was pared by 5 bases and J by 5 bases, with 13 bases of the junction left unmatched. The CDR3 protein is CASSHGGLAGGGDEQYF. CDR3 nucleotide sequence: TGTGCCAGCAGTCATGGAGGCCTAGCGGGAGGGGGGGACGAGCAGTACTTC.